This TCR beta chain was captured by sequencing in a study of blood T cell repertoires in COVID-19. Study overall: Acute and convalescent COVID-19 specimens originated in the United States, Italy and Spain. Sources were T cells, B-cell-depleted T cells, or PBMCs; the material itself was cDNA or gDNA.

Per the authors' pipeline: It was from reference gene primer amplification that nucleated cell counts were estimated. Profiled with immunoSEQ multiplex PCR; TCRdb holds only in-frame clones, not every one. Clone size and V and J calls were adopted from that table, with D and trimming inferred from the DNA. Here the sample spans about 120,000 clones, about nine tenths being singletons. Germline V lookup: CDR1 MGHRA, CDR2 YSYEKL. The germline V and J ends were trimmed by 3 bases and 5 bases, with 13 bases remaining between them. The CDR3 length is 14 residues. The V gene is TRBV4-1, the J gene TRBJ2-5; tentative D call: TRBD2 (5 bases). The receptor comes from a human donor with active COVID-19. The donor label of this sample is uncertain. Sequencing was carried out using peripheral blood. CDR3 bases: TGCGCCAGCAGCCACGCAACATCGGGGGAGACCCAGTACTTC. Translating gives CASSHATSGETQYF.